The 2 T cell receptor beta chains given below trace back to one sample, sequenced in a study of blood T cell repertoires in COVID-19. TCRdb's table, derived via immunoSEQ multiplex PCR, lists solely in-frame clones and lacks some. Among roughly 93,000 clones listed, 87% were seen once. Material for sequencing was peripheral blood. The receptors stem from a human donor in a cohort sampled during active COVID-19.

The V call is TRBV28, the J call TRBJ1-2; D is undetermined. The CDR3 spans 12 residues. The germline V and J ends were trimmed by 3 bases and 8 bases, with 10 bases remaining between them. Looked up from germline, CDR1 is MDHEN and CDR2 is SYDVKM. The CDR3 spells CASSFSEGGYTF. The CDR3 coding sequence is TGTGCCAGCAGTTTTTCAGAGGGCGGCTACACCTTC.

The CDR3 sequence: CAWSPRSPGNQPQHF. The CDR3 nucleotides read TGTGCCTGGAGTCCCCGGTCCCCGGGAAATCAGCCCCAGCATTTT. The V and J genes are TRBV30 and TRBJ1-5; no definite D call. This CDR3 region has 15 residues. CDR1 GTSNPN and CDR2 SVGIG come from the germline V gene (reference sequence). V gave up 2 bases and J gave up 4 bases, with 15 bases separating them.